In its sample, the clone carrying this T cell receptor beta chain was seen many times. Its antigen is undetermined. The V gene lost 1 base and the J gene lost 9 bases, with 10 bases spanning the gap. CDR1 is SGHAT and CDR2 is FQNNGV in the germline V gene. The CDR3 covers 13 residues. The sample is drawn from a study of human T cells and chemical hapten exposure. Across the whole study: TCR yields differed between samples (mainly from small differences in pooled library volume).

Study conclusions and caveats: No change in TCRs above 1 in 1000 frequency was produced by DPC sensitization.

Sample time point: pre-sensitization, week 0. As for treatment: therapeutic diphenylcyclopropenone sensitization with weekly scalp DPC. Blood sampling preceded each patch test application. TCRdb reprocessed the RACE reads with MiXCR, giving one entry per CDR3 protein. Counted here are some 36,000 distinct CDR3 sequences, less than 9% occurring once; the ten biggest clones make up over 1%. V gene TRBV11-2 combines with J gene TRBJ2-1, with D hard to call. The source is a woman aged 50 to 60 with alopecia areata. Some clones in this sample may be carry-over from other donors' samples. Specimen: whole blood, collected in connection with sensitization to the hapten diphenylcyclopropenone (DPC). The CDR3 loop reads CASSLGGAGEQFF. The CDR3 nucleotides read TGTGCCAGCAGCTTAGGTGGAGCCGGTGAGCAGTTCTTC.